The clone carrying this T cell receptor (beta chain) was observed once. The data belong to a study of T cell responses to AZD1222 COVID-19 vaccine. TCRdb's copy holds only in-frame clones and misses some; the assay was immunoSEQ multiplex PCR. The repertoire holds roughly 150,000 clones, with 80% to 90% as singletons. Sequencing used peripheral blood, obtained on day 0 of AZD1222 vaccination. The receptor comes from an adult in good health.

The CDR3 loop reads CASRQGPEAFF. CDR3 bases: TGTGCCAGTAGACAGGGTCCTGAAGCTTTCTTT. J is TRBJ1-1 and V is TRBV24-1; TRBD1 matches 7 bases. The junction had 5 bases not matched to a gene; V was cut back by 11 bases and J by 6 bases. Germline CDR1 is KGHDR and CDR2 is SFDVKD. This CDR3 contains 11 residues.